This TCR beta chain was profiled in a study of response to subunit inactivated influenza vaccine. TCRdb re-called the RT-PCR reads through MiXCR, storing one row per CDR3 protein. The sample consists of fewer than 600,000 distinct CDR3 sequences, approximately 7.2% of them appearing once. Broader study findings: There was a suggestion from the authors that each seasonal influenza vaccination recruits few new T cells.

Between the trimmed V and J ends, which lost 4 bases and 3 bases, there was a span of 6 bases. The CDR3 covers 11 residues. The germline V gene has CDR1 DFQATT and CDR2 SNEGSKA (reference sequence). This clonotype was detected ten times or more. Its antigen is still unknown. This receptor was identified in a man between 50 and 69 years old who received an inactivated influenza vaccine. The sequencing here drew on PBMCs from blood, taken roughly 24 months after vaccination. The chain combines TRBV20-1 with TRBJ1-2; the D is unclear. This CDR3 reads CSATEDYGYTF. CDR3 coding DNA: TGCAGTGCTACAGAAGACTATGGCTACACCTTC.